This T cell receptor beta chain was captured by sequencing in a study of blood T cell repertoires in COVID-19. The V end was cut by 6 bases, the J end by 2 bases, with 16 bases between. Germline-derived CDR1 and CDR2 are MDHEN and SYDVKM. The CDR3 has 15 residues. The assay was immunoSEQ multiplex PCR, and TCRdb's table has in-frame clones only and misses some. The data hold 39,000 or so clones, with around 81% observed a single time. This receptor was taken from a man aged 35 to 55 with active or convalescent COVID-19. The source material was peripheral blood. The chain is built from TRBV28 and TRBJ1-2; the D gene is possibly TRBD1 (6 bases). The CDR3 DNA is TGTGCCAGCAGGTCACAGGGTAACAACAACTATGGCTACACCTTC. This translates into CASRSQGNNNYGYTF.